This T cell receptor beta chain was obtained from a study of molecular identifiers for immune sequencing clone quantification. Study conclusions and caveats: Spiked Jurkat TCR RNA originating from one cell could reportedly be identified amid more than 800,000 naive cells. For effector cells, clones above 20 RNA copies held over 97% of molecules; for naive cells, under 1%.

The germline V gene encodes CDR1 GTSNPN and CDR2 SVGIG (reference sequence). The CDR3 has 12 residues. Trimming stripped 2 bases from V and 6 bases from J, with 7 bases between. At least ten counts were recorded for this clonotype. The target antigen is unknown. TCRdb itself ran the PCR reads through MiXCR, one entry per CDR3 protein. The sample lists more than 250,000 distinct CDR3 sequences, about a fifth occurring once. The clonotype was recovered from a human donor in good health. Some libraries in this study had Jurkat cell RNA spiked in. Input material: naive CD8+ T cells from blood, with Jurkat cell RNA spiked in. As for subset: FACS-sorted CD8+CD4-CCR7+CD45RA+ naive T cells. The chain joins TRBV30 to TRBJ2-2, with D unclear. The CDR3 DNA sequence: TGTGCCTGGAGTATGACTCCCGGGGAGCTGTTTTTT. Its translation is CAWSMTPGELFF.